What follows describes a single T cell receptor (beta chain). Looked up from germline, CDR1 is SGDLS and CDR2 is YYNGEE. This CDR3 is built from 14 residues. V was clipped by 0 bases and J by 5 bases; unmatched bases: 4. This sample is part of a study of cytomegalovirus exposure and HLA in healthy donors. The PCR ran on 60 Vbeta and 13 Jbeta primers. Clones were read by immunoSEQ multiplex PCR, and TCRdb kept only the in-frame ones, dropping some. The table includes under 150,000 clones, about four fifths detected once. This receptor was obtained from a woman aged 40 to 50 in good health and CMV-seronegative. The sequenced sample consisted of PBMCs. V usage is TRBV9 and J usage is TRBJ1-2, with 7 bases identical to TRBD1. The CDR3 DNA reads as TGTGCCAGCAGCGTAGATGGCAGGGGGTATGGCTACACCTTC. Protein: CASSVDGRGYGYTF.